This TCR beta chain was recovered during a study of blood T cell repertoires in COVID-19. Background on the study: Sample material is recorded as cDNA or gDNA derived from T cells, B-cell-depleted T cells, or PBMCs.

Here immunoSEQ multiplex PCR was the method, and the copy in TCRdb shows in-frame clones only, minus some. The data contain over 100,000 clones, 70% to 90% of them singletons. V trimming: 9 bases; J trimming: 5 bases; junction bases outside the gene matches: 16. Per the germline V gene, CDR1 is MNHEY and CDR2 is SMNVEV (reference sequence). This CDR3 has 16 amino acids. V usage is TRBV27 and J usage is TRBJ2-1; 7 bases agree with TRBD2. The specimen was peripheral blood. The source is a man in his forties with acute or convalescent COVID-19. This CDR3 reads CARSAPEKAGNNEQFF. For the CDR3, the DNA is TGTGCCAGGAGCGCACCAGAGAAAGCGGGAAACAATGAGCAGTTCTTC.